These 15 T cell receptor beta chains share one sample of origin, sequenced in a study of T cells in Graves' hyperthyroidism and ophthalmopathy (dated by TCRdb to between 2018 and 2021). Library preparation was by multiplex PCR. Sequenced using an Illumina HiSeq 2000. TCR beta CDR3 regions were amplified from RNA transcripts. The first round of RT-PCR for the TCR CDR3 was performed with the HTBI primer set and the Qiagen OneStep RT-PCR kit. The raw public reads went through TCRdb reprocessing: fastp at Q25, MiXCR clone calling, in-frame beta chains kept. CDR3 protein duplicates are merged, each entry listing the most common genes and DNA. The sample table records a few hundred thousand distinct CDR3 sequences; 22% of these occur just once. The top ten hold about 49% of the sample. Source material: blood. These receptors came from a woman in her 70s with Graves' ophthalmopathy.

This clonotype was detected ten times or more. The rearrangement uses TRBV7-8 and TRBJ2-3; no reliable D call. V lost 2 bases and J lost 0, with 9 bases in between. Per the germline V gene, CDR1 is SGHVS and CDR2 is FQNEAQ. The CDR3 length is 15 residues. CDR3 sequence: CASSLRALSTDTQYF. CDR3 nucleotides: TGTGCCAGCAGCTTACGGGCGTTAAGCACAGATACGCAGTATTTT.

This sequence joins TRBV7-2 and TRBJ2-2; the D is unclear. Germline CDR1 SGHTA, CDR2 FQGNSA. This CDR3 contains 13 residues. V lost 4 bases and J lost 5, with 8 bases in between. CDR3 protein: CASSSSDTGELFF. The CDR3 region has the DNA TGTGCCAGCAGCTCTTCAGATACCGGGGAGCTGTTTTTT. The full variable domain, with the rest looked up from reference TRBV7-2 and TRBJ2-2, is GAGVSQSPSNKVTEKGKDVELRCDPISGHTALYWYRQSLGQGLEFLIYFQGNSAPDKSGLPSDRFSAERTGGSVSTLTIQRTQQEDSAVYLCASSSSDTGELFFGEGSRLTVL.

This chain connects TRBV30 to TRBJ1-2; no firm D call. Per the germline V gene, CDR1 is GTSNPN and CDR2 is SVGIG (reference sequence). V lost 3 bases and J 6 bases, leaving 14 bases between the germline ends. The CDR3 has 13 residues. DNA for the CDR3: TGTGCCTGGAGAAGGTCAGCGCGAGATGGCTACACCTTC. Its translation is CAWRRSARDGYTF.

J is TRBJ1-3 and V is TRBV9; no clear D. Germline V CDR1 and CDR2: SGDLS, YYNGEE. There are 15 residues in the CDR3. The V end was cut by 0 bases, the J end by 0 bases, with 7 bases between. This CDR3 is CASSVGGSSGNTIYF. The CDR3 region has the DNA TGTGCCAGCAGCGTAGGAGGGTCCTCTGGAAACACCATATATTTT.

This sequence joins TRBV18 and TRBJ1-2; D is ambiguous. Germline V gives CDR1 KGHSH, CDR2 LQKENI. Between the trimmed V and J ends, which lost 3 bases and 4 bases, there was a span of 12 bases. This CDR3 region has 14 residues. The CDR3 bases are TGTGCCAGCTCACCCGGGGAGGAATTCTATGGCTACACCTTC. Translated: CASSPGEEFYGYTF.

The table lists this clonotype with many counts. The chain is built from TRBV6-2 or TRBV6-3 and TRBJ1-4; D is possibly TRBD1 (5 bases). Germline V CDR1 and CDR2: MNHEY, SVGEGT. The V gene lost 6 bases and the J gene lost 5 bases, with 22 bases spanning the gap. The CDR3 has 17 amino acids. The CDR3 DNA reads TGTGCCAGCAGCCCCAACCTCGGGGCCCTGGGGAATGAAAAACTGTTTTTT. Protein: CASSPNLGALGNEKLFF.

The chain couples TRBV28 to TRBJ1-2; 10 bases line up with TRBD1. The junction had 3 bases not matched to a gene; V was cut back by 2 bases and J by 0 bases. CDR3 size: 16 residues. CDR1 is MDHEN, CDR2 SYDVKM, per germline. The CDR3 sequence: CASSLGGQGSNYGYTF. As DNA, the CDR3 is TGTGCCAGCAGTTTAGGGGGACAGGGGTCTAACTATGGCTACACCTTC.

The chain couples TRBV3-1 to TRBJ2-6, with no clear D. Trimming left V 4 bases short and J 6 bases short, with 10 bases between. Germline V CDR1 and CDR2: LGHDT, YNNKEL (reference sequence). CDR3 length: 14 amino acids. This CDR3 is CASSPGRTANVLTF. In DNA, the CDR3 is TGTGCCAGCAGCCCCGGTCGGACGGCCAACGTCCTGACTTTC.

This clonotype has a handful of counts. The CDR3 is CSASFQYNEQFF. CDR3 in DNA: TGCAGTGCTAGTTTTCAGTACAATGAGCAGTTCTTC. The chain uses TRBV20-1 and TRBJ2-1; D gene uncertain. The germline CDR1 and CDR2 sequences are DFQATT and SNEGSKA (reference sequence). With 3 bases removed from V and 4 bases from J, the gap between germline ends came to 7 bases. The CDR3 spans 12 residues.

The CDR3 is CASSLVPAGGPDTQYF. The CDR3 nucleotides read TGTGCCAGCAGCTTGGTACCGGCAGGGGGGCCAGATACGCAGTATTTT. The chain couples TRBV7-3 to TRBJ2-3; the D gene is possibly TRBD1 (7 bases). The CDR3 contains 16 residues. V was cut by 3 bases and J by 4 bases, with 17 bases left in between. CDR1 SGHTA and CDR2 FQGTGA come from the germline V gene.

This clonotype was seen a handful of times. The V gene is TRBV5-1, the J gene TRBJ2-3, with D possibly being TRBD1 (6 bases). The germline gives CDR1 SGHRS, CDR2 YFSETQ. The CDR3 covers 15 residues. With 1 base removed from V and 3 bases from J, the gap between germline ends came to 12 bases. The CDR3 region is CASSLNTGQTDTQYF. The CDR3 bases are TGCGCCAGCAGCTTGAATACAGGGCAGACAGATACGCAGTATTTT. Using reference TRBV5-1 and TRBJ2-3 for the parts outside the CDR3, the full variable domain is KAGVTQTPRYLIKTRGQQVTLSCSPISGHRSVSWYQQTPGQGLQFLFEYFSETQRNKGNFPGRFSGRQFSNSRSEMNVSTLELGDSALYLCASSLNTGQTDTQYFGPGTRLTVL.

The chain joins TRBV3-1 to TRBJ2-3; unclear D gene. The CDR3 covers 15 residues. V lost 0 bases, J lost 4 bases, and 11 bases lay in between. Germline loops: CDR1 LGHDT, CDR2 YNNKEL (reference sequence). CDR3: CASSQDPVLADTQYF. The CDR3 nucleotides are TGTGCCAGCAGCCAAGATCCCGTTTTGGCAGATACGCAGTATTTT.

This clonotype has only a few counts. This chain links TRBV5-1 with TRBJ2-2; D remains ambiguous. Germline V gene data show CDR1 as SGHRS and CDR2 as YFSETQ. Trimming pared 0 bases from V and 5 bases from J, leaving 11 bases between. This CDR3 comprises 15 residues. The DNA of the CDR3 is TGCGCCAGCAGCTTGGAAGGTCTGGGAACCGGGGAGCTGTTTTTT. Residues: CASSLEGLGTGELFF.

This CDR3 is CASSDLAGDEQYF. CDR3 DNA: TGTGCCAGCAGTGACCTAGCGGGAGACGAGCAGTACTTC. The chain is built from TRBV25-1 and TRBJ2-7, with 10 bases aligning to TRBD2. The CDR3 spans 13 residues. V trimming: 3 bases; J trimming: 5 bases; junction bases outside the gene matches: 1. Germline CDR1 is MGHDK and CDR2 is SYGVNS.

This rearrangement joins TRBV18 to TRBJ1-5; D unclear. The V end lost 4 bases, the J end lost 4 bases, and 8 bases lay between the germline ends. Germline CDR1 is KGHSH and CDR2 is LQKENI. The CDR3 totals 13 residues. The CDR3 nucleotides are TGTGCCAGCTCACTAAACCATAATCAGCCCCAGCATTTT. Residues: CASSLNHNQPQHF.